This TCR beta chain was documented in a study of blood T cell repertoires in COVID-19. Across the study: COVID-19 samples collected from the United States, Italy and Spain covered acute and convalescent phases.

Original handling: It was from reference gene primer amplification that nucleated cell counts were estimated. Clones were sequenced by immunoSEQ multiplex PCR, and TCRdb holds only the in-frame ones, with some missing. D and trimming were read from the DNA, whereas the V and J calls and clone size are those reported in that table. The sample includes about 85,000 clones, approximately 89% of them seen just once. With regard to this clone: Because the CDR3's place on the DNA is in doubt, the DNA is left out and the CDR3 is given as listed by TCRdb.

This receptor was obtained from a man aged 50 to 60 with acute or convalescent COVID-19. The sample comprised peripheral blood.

CDR3 region: CASSSSSVPSPQHF. The chain joins TRBV27 to TRBJ1-5. Germline lookup yields CDR1 MNHEY and CDR2 SMNVEV (reference sequence). The length of the CDR3 is 14 amino acids, counting both ends.